Many counts were recorded for the clone carrying this T cell receptor beta chain. As yet, its antigen is unknown. TCRdb passed the 5' RACE reads through MiXCR, listing each CDR3 protein once. The sample holds about 240,000 distinct CDR3 sequences, about 10% seen once. Germline V CDR1 and CDR2: SGHTA, FQGNSA. Trimming took 2 bases from V and 1 from J, leaving 12 bases between them. There are 15 residues in the CDR3. This entry is derived from a study of identical twins. Study-wide results and limits: Beta out-of-frame sequences displayed a weaker excess of sharing between twins. Analyses of zero insertions could, in part, be confounded by invariant MAIT and iNKT cells. The study based its conclusions on cross-sectional statistical analysis and did not follow the same donors. Models, which agreed with sharing between unrelated individuals, nonetheless underestimated the out-of-frame TCR alpha sharing seen in monozygotic twins.

The clonotype was recovered from a man aged 50-60 years in good health. Source material: memory T cells sorted from blood. The chain employs TRBV7-2 and TRBJ2-7; TRBD1 is a possible D gene (5 bases). CDR3 nucleotide sequence: TGTGCCAGCAGCTTACAGGACATTGGGTCCTACGAGCAGTACTTC. As protein: CASSLQDIGSYEQYF.